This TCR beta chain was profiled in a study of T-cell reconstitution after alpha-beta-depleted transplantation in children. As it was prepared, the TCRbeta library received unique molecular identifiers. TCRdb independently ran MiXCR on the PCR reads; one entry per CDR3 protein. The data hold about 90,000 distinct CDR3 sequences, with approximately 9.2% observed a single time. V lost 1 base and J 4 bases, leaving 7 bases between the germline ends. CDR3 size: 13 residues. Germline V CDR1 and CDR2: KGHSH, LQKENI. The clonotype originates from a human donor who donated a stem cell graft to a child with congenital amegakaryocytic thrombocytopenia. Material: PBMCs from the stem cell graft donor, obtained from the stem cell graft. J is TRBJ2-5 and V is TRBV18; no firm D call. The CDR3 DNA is TGTGCCAGCTCACCACAGGGTGTAGAGACCCAGTACTTC. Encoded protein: CASSPQGVETQYF. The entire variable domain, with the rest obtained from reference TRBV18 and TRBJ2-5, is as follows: NAGVMQNPRHLVRRRGQEARLRCSPMKGHSHVYWYRQLPEEGLKFMVYLQKENIIDESGMPKERFSAEFPKEGPSILRIQQVVRGDSAAYFCASSPQGVETQYFGPGTRLLVL.